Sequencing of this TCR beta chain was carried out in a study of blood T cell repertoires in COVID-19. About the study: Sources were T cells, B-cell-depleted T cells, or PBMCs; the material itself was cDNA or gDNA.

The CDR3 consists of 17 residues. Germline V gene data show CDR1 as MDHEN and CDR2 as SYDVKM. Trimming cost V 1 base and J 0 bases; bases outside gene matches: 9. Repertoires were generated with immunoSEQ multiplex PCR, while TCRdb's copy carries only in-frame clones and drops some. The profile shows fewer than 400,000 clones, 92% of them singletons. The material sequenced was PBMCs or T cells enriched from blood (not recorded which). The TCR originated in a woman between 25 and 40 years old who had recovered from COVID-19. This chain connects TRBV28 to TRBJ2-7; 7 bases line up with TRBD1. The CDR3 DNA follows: TGTGCCAGCAGTTTATCCCCCTTTACAGGGGACTCCTACGAGCAGTACTTC. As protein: CASSLSPFTGDSYEQYF.